The present T cell receptor (beta chain) was sequenced within a study of T-cell memory formation after mild COVID-19. Study at large: The two donors had largely donor-specific TCR clusters.

TCRdb reanalysed the 5' RACE reads using MiXCR and keeps one entry per CDR3 protein. The data contain about 110,000 distinct CDR3 sequences, approximately 15% of them singletons. This clonotype was observed a few times. Its antigen remains unidentified. General study points: Some clones that responded were present in memory (sampled pre-infection), which suggests cross-reactive memory joined. A second wave expanding day 15 to 37 was CD4+-biased; contracting clones were balanced.

Sequencing was done on a sample of PBMCs or a T cell subset sorted from them (not recorded which). This TCR derives from a man in his late teens or twenties who had mild COVID-19 (a few samples of this study predate the infection). Cell type and time point are not known.

The CDR3 DNA reads TGCGCCAGCAGCTTGACCCCATGGACAGCCAACACCGGGGAGCTGTTTTTT. It is translated as CASSLTPWTANTGELFF. The chain employs TRBV5-1 and TRBJ2-2; D might be TRBD1 (6 bases). Trimming took off 1 base at V and 2 bases at J, with 15 bases between the two ends. The CDR3 loop spans 17 amino acids. The germline V gene has CDR1 SGHRS and CDR2 YFSETQ.